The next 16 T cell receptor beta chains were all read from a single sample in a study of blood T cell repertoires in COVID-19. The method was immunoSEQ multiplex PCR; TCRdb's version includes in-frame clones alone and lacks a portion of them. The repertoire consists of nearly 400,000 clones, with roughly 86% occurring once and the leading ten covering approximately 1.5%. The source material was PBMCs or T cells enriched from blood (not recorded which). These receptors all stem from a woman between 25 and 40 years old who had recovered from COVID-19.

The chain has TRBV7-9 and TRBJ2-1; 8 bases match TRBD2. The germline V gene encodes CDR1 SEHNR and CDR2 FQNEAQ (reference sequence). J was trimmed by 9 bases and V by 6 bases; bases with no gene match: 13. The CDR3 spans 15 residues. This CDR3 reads CASSLSGGDSGEQFF. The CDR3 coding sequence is TGTGCCAGCAGTCTAAGCGGGGGAGATTCGGGTGAGCAGTTCTTC.

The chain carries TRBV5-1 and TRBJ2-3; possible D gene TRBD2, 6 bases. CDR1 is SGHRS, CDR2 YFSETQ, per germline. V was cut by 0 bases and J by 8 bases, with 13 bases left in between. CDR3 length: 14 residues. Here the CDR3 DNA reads TGCGCCAGCAGCTTGGATGGGGGGTTAGGTACGCAGTATTTT. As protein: CASSLDGGLGTQYF.

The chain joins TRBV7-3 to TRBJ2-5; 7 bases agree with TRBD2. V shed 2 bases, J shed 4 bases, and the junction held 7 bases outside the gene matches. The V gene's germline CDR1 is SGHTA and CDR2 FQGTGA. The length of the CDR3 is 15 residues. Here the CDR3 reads CASSLLGRESETQYF. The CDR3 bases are TGTGCCAGCAGCTTACTAGGGAGGGAGTCAGAGACCCAGTACTTC.

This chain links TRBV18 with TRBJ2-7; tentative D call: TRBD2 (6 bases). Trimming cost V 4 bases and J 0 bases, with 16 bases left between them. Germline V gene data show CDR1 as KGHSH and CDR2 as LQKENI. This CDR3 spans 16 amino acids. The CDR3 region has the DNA TGTGCCAGCTCACGTCCACTAGCCGGAGCCTCCTACGAGCAGTACTTC. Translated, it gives CASSRPLAGASYEQYF.

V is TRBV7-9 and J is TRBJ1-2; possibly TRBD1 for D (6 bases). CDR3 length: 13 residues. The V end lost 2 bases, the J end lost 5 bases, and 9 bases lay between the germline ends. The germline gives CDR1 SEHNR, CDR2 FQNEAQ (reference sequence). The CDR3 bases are TGTGCCAGCAGCTTAACAGGGCAATATGGCTACACCTTC. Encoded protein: CASSLTGQYGYTF.

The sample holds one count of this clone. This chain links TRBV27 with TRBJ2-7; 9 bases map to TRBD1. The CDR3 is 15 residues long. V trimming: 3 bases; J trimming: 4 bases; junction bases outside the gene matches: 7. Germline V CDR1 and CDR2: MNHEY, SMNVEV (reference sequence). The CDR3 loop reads CASSFLPGQGYEQYF. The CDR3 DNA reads TGTGCCAGCAGTTTTCTTCCGGGACAGGGTTACGAGCAGTACTTC.

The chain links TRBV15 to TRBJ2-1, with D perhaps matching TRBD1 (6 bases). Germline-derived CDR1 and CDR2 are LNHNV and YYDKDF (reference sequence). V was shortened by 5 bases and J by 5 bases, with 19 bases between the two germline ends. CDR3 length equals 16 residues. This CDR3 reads CATSRRLPWDNNEQFF. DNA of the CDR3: TGTGCCACCAGCCGGCGACTACCCTGGGACAACAATGAGCAGTTCTTC.

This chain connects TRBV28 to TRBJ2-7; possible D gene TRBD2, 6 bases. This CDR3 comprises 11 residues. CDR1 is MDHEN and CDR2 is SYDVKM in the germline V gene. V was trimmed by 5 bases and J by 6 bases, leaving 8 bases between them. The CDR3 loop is CASSIGGEQYF. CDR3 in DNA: TGTGCCAGCAGTATCGGGGGCGAGCAGTACTTC.

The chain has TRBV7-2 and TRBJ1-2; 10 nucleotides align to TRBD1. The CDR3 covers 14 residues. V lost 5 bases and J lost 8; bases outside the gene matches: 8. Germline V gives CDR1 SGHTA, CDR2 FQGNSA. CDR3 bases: TGTGCCAGCAGCACACCCGGGACAGGGGTAGGCTACACCTTC. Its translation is CASSTPGTGVGYTF.

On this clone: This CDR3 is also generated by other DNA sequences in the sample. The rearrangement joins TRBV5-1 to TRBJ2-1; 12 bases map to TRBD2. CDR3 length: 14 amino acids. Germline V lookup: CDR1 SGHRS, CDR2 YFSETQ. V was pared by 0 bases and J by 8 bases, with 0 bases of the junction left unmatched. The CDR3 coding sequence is TGCGCCAGCAGCTTGGGACTAGCGGGAGATGAGCAGTTCTTC. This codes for CASSLGLAGDEQFF.

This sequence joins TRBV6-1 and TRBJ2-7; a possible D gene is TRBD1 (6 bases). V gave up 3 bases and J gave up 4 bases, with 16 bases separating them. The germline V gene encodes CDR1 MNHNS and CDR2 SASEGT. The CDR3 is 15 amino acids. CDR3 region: CASSDPDRISYEQYF. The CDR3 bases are TGTGCCAGCAGTGACCCAGACAGGATCAGTTACGAGCAGTACTTC.

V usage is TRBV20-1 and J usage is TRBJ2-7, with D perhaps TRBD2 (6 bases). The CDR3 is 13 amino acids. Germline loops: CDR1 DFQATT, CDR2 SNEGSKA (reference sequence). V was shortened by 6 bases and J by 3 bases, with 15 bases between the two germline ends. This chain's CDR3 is CSASTTSRYEQYF. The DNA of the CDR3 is TGCAGTGCAAGTACTACTAGCCGCTACGAGCAGTACTTC.

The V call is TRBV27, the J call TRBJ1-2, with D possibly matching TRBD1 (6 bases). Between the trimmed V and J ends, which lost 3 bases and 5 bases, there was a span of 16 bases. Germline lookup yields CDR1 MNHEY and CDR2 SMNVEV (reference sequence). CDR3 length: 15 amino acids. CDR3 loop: CASSFSTGSVYGYTF. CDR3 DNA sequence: TGTGCCAGCAGTTTTTCCACAGGGTCGGTATATGGCTACACCTTC.

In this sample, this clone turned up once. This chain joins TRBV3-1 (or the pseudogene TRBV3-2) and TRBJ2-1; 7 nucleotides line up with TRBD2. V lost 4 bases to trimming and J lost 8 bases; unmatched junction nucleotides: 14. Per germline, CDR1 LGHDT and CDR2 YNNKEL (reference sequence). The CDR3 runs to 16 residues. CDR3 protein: CASSLLSTGRYDEQFF. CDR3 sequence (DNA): TGTGCCAGCAGCCTTCTTAGTACCGGGAGGTACGATGAGCAGTTCTTC.

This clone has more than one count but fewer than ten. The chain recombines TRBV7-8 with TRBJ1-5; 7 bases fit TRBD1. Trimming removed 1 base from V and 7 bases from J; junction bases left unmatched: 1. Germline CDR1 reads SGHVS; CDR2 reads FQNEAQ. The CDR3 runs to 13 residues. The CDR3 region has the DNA TGTGCCAGCAGCTTAGACAGGGGACAGCCCCAGCATTTT. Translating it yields CASSLDRGQPQHF.

The CDR3 sequence is CASSPTAALYEQYF. CDR3 nucleotides: TGTGCCAGCAGTCCAACAGCGGCCTTATACGAGCAGTACTTC. This rearrangement joins TRBV6-2 or TRBV6-3 to TRBJ2-7; weak D call: TRBD2 (5 bases). Per germline, CDR1 MNHEY and CDR2 SVGEGT. This CDR3 comprises 14 residues. V lost 5 bases, J lost 4 bases, and 15 bases lay in between.